The 17 T cell receptor beta chains presented below share a single source sample, sequenced in a study of pediatric ulcerative colitis. Sequencing was performed with immunoSEQ multiplex PCR; in TCRdb, only in-frame clones are kept and a portion is missing. The data hold around 30,000 clones, with 82% observed a single time. The sample was blood. Receptor source: a boy aged 10-17 years with severe ulcerative colitis.

This clone was detected a few times. The chain has TRBV10-1 and TRBJ1-2; D is uncertain. Germline V gives CDR1 WNHNN, CDR2 SYGVQD (reference sequence). The V gene lost 3 bases and the J gene lost 2 bases, with 7 bases spanning the gap. This CDR3 is 13 amino acids long. CDR3 nucleotides: TGCGCCAGCAGTGAAGGGATAAACTATGGCTACACCTTC. Translation gives CASSEGINYGYTF.

This chain uses TRBV7-6 with TRBJ2-7; D is possibly TRBD2 (6 bases). The CDR3 extends over 15 amino acids. The V and J ends lost 8 bases and 0 bases respectively, with 17 bases between them. CDR1 and CDR2 (germline): SGHVS, FNYEAQ. CDR3 protein: CASAEEGTLSYEQYF. CDR3 DNA sequence: TGTGCCAGCGCCGAGGAGGGCACTCTCTCCTACGAGCAGTACTTC. The whole variable domain, remainder taken from reference TRBV7-6 and TRBJ2-7, is GAGVSQSPRYKVTKRGQDVALRCDPISGHVSLYWYRQALGQGPEFLTYFNYEAQQDKSGLPNDRFSAERPEGSISTLTIQRTEQRDSAMYRCASAEEGTLSYEQYFGPGTRLTVT.

The V call is TRBV7-8, the J call TRBJ2-3, with 12 positions matching TRBD2. Germline CDR1 reads SGHVS; CDR2 reads FQNEAQ. The length of the CDR3 is 18 residues. Trimming cost V 5 bases and J 8 bases; bases outside gene matches: 17. CDR3 residues: CASSDRTSGDLLVGTQYF. The CDR3 DNA follows: TGTGCCAGCAGCGATCGGACTAGCGGGGACCTACTGGTGGGTACGCAGTATTTT.

The genes are TRBV5-1 and TRBJ1-6, with a weak D call TRBD1 (5 bases). In germline, CDR1 is SGHRS, CDR2 YFSETQ. The CDR3 runs 16 residues. Deletions cut 1 base from V and 2 bases from J, with 10 bases between. The CDR3: CASSLKGETYNSPLHF. The CDR3 coding sequence is TGCGCCAGCAGCTTGAAAGGGGAAACCTATAATTCACCCCTCCACTTT.

The chain carries TRBV2 and TRBJ1-2; 7 nucleotides agree with TRBD1. This CDR3 is built from 16 residues. Germline values: CDR1 SNHLY, CDR2 FYNNEI. V was clipped by 2 bases and J by 0 bases; unmatched bases: 6. The CDR3 DNA sequence: TGTGCCAGCAGTGAAAATAGGGGGCGAGCTAACTATGGCTACACCTTC. It yields the protein CASSENRGRANYGYTF.

The V call is TRBV7-2, the J call TRBJ2-5, with D unclear. Between the trimmed V and J ends, which lost 0 bases and 3 bases, there was a span of 23 bases. The CDR3 sequence is 19 residues long. Germline V gene lookup returns CDR1 SGHTA and CDR2 FQGNSA. The CDR3 DNA reads as TGTGCCAGCAGCTTAGCGGATATCAATCACATGGGGTTCGAAGAGACCCAGTACTTC. It codes for CASSLADINHMGFEETQYF.

The chain employs TRBV5-8 and TRBJ1-5; D is perhaps TRBD1 (6 bases). Deletions cut 5 bases from V and 5 bases from J, with 20 bases between. The germline gives CDR1 SGHTS, CDR2 YDEGEE. The CDR3 runs to 16 residues. The CDR3 sequence: CASRLRDQGTHQPQHF. The CDR3 coding sequence is TGTGCCAGCAGGTTGAGGGACCAGGGGACACATCAGCCCCAGCATTTT.

The chain has TRBV6-6 and TRBJ1-1; D not certain. The V end was cut by 0 bases, the J end by 5 bases, with 7 bases between. CDR1 MNHNY and CDR2 SVGAGI come from the germline V gene (reference sequence). The CDR3 is made up of 13 amino acids. The CDR3 nucleotides read TGTGCCAGCAGTTACTCCGACCATACTGAAGCTTTCTTT. Translated: CASSYSDHTEAFF.

The V and J genes are TRBV9 and TRBJ2-2; 9 bases align to TRBD1. Germline assignment: CDR1 SGDLS and CDR2 YYNGEE. The V and J ends lost 3 bases and 4 bases, in that order; junction bases with no gene match: 7. The CDR3 consists of 16 residues. CDR3 nucleotides: TGTGCCAGCAGCGATCCGGGACAGGGCCTCACCGGGGAGCTGTTTTTT. Protein sequence: CASSDPGQGLTGELFF.

The V and J genes are TRBV30 and TRBJ1-5; 7 bases are shared with TRBD1. Germline V gene data show CDR1 as GTSNPN and CDR2 as SVGIG (reference sequence). The CDR3 spans 12 residues. Losses at the gene ends were 1 base for V and 12 bases for J; bases not matched to a gene: 6. The CDR3: CAWSAGQQDQHF. The CDR3 bases are TGTGCCTGGAGTGCGGGACAGCAGGACCAGCATTTT.

CDR3 sequence (DNA): TGTGCCAGCAGCTTAAGGGGGGGGAGTCAACATTTT. Residues: CASSLRGGSQHF. V and J are TRBV11-2 and TRBJ1-5; TRBD1 is a possible D gene (6 bases). Trimming took 2 bases from V and 16 from J, leaving 15 bases between them. This CDR3 region has 12 residues. Germline CDR1 and CDR2: SGHAT and FQNNGV. The variable domain in full, with the rest retrieved from reference TRBV11-2 and TRBJ1-5, is EAGVAQSPRYKIIEKRQSVAFWCNPISGHATLYWYQQILGQGPKLLIQFQNNGVVDDSQLPKDRFSAERLKGVDSTLKIQPAKLEDSAVYLCASSLRGGSQHFGDGTRLSIL.

CDR3: CASSLSVLAQETQYF. The CDR3 DNA reads TGCGCCAGCAGCCTTTCGGTCCTCGCTCAAGAGACCCAGTACTTC. The chain is built from TRBV4-1 and TRBJ2-5; no reliable D call. The CDR3 consists of 15 residues. Looked up from germline, CDR1 is MGHRA and CDR2 is YSYEKL. Trimming left V 4 bases short and J 2 bases short, with 14 bases between.

This chain joins TRBV10-2 and TRBJ1-1; 8 nucleotides align to TRBD1. The CDR3 extends over 13 amino acids. Per the germline V gene, CDR1 is WSHSY and CDR2 is SAAADI. With V trimmed by 6 bases and J by 4 bases, 4 bases remained unmatched. The CDR3 loop is CASRATGGTEAFF. The DNA for the CDR3 is TGCGCCAGCAGAGCTACAGGGGGCACTGAAGCTTTCTTT.

The rearrangement links TRBV30 to TRBJ1-5; D is undetermined. Germline V gives CDR1 GTSNPN, CDR2 SVGIG (reference sequence). This CDR3 comprises 13 residues. The germline V and J ends were trimmed by 1 base and 3 bases, with 7 bases remaining between them. CDR3 DNA sequence: TGTGCCTGGAGTGGCAGCCTCAATCAGCCCCAGCATTTT. Translation: CAWSGSLNQPQHF.

In the case of this clone: Other DNA sequences in the same sample also yield this CDR3. V and J are TRBV7-9 and TRBJ1-6; the D gene is possibly TRBD1 (6 bases). The CDR3 loop spans 16 amino acids. Germline CDR1 reads SEHNR; CDR2 reads FQNEAQ (reference sequence). V lost 0 bases and J lost 7, with 13 bases in between. The CDR3 sequence is CASSLAGGRENSPLHF. Written as DNA, the CDR3 is TGTGCCAGCAGCTTAGCCGGGGGGCGAGAAAATTCACCCCTCCACTTT.

This chain connects TRBV10-2 to TRBJ2-7; 9 bases map to TRBD1. Trimming at V came to 7 bases and at J to 3 bases, leaving 10 bases not matched to a gene. CDR1 is WSHSY, CDR2 SAAADI, per germline. The CDR3 runs 15 residues. CDR3 residues: CASTITGTGNYEQYF. CDR3 bases: TGCGCCAGCACGATCACCGGGACAGGGAACTACGAGCAGTACTTC.

This clone has only a few counts. The J gene is TRBJ1-6, the V gene TRBV12-5; 10 bases are shared with TRBD1. Trimming took 1 base from V and 9 from J; bases not matched to a gene: 3. Germline V gene data show CDR1 as LGHNT and CDR2 as FRNRAP. The CDR3 extends over 15 amino acids. The CDR3 region is CASGLGQGASSPLHF. The CDR3 DNA is TGTGCTAGTGGTTTGGGACAGGGGGCGAGTTCACCCCTCCACTTT. The full variable domain, its missing parts supplied by reference TRBV12-5 and TRBJ1-6, is DARVTQTPRHKVTEMGQEVTMRCQPILGHNTVFWYRQTMMQGLELLAYFRNRAPLDDSGMPKDRFSAEMPDATLATLKIQPSEPRDSAVYFCASGLGQGASSPLHFGNGTRLTVT.